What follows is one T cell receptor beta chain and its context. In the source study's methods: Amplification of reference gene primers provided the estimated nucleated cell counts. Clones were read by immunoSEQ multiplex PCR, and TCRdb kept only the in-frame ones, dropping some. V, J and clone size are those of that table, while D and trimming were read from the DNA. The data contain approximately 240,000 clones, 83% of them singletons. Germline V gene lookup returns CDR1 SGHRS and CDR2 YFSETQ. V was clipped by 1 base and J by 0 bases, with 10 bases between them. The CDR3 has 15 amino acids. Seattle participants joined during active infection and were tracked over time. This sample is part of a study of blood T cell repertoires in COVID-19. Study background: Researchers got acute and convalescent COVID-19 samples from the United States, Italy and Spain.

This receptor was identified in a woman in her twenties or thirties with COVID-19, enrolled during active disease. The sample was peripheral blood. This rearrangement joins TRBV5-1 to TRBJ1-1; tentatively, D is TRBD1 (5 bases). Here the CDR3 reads CASSLTGALNTEAFF. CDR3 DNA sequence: TGCGCCAGCAGCTTGACTGGGGCCTTGAACACTGAAGCTTTCTTT. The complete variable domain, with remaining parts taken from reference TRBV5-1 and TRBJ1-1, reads KAGVTQTPRYLIKTRGQQVTLSCSPISGHRSVSWYQQTPGQGLQFLFEYFSETQRNKGNFPGRFSGRQFSNSRSEMNVSTLELGDSALYLCASSLTGALNTEAFFGQGTRLTVV.